This T cell receptor (beta chain) was obtained from a study of OX40 agonist ivuxolimab in advanced cancers. Study details: The mean age was about 61 years, ranging from 23 to 79, with 80% to 85% of participants male.

Generated by immunoSEQ multiplex PCR, the TCRdb table keeps only in-frame clones and is missing some. The sample holds over 80,000 clones, about nine tenths seen once. V lost 6 bases and J lost 2, with 11 bases in between. CDR1 and CDR2 from the germline V gene are SGHRS and YFSETQ. There are 13 residues in the CDR3. With regard to this clone: Its matching antigen is unknown.

Study results and limitations: In the 0.1 to 3.0 mg/kg range, CD4+ and CD8+ blood T cells had expanded clonally by week 6. Averaged across samples, CD8+ T cells carried more expanded clones than CD4+ did.

The V gene is TRBV5-1, the J gene TRBJ1-1, with D possibly being TRBD1 (5 bases). Sequences were derived from CD4+ or CD8+ T cells sorted from blood, sampled in a trial of the OX40 agonist ivuxolimab. This receptor was taken from an adult with an advanced solid tumor such as melanoma, head and neck, liver or kidney cancer. CDR3 nucleotide sequence: TGCGCCAGCAAGGAGGGGTCCAACACTGAAGCTTTCTTT. It translates to CASKEGSNTEAFF.